This T cell receptor (beta chain) was identified in a study of T cell responses to AZD1222 COVID-19 vaccine. In regard to this clone: The antigen remains undetermined.

Some clones are missing from TCRdb's copy, which holds only in-frame ones; the method was immunoSEQ multiplex PCR. The sample includes about 110,000 clones, 80% to 95% of them seen just once. General study points: Regions left unmutated in variants are reportedly the target of nearly half of spike-specific TCRs. Clonal diversity may have been underestimated, and the donors were mostly white British, with more females than males. Spike-spanning, vaccine-associated CD4 TCRs were dominant at 160-218 and 743-854.

V was clipped by 0 bases and J by 5 bases, with 11 bases between them. Germline CDR1 and CDR2: LGHNA and YSLEER. This CDR3 region has 15 residues. The material sequenced was peripheral blood, taken 28 days after the second AZD1222 dose. The chain links TRBV4-3 to TRBJ1-3; D is uncertain. This clonotype was sampled from an adult who received the AZD1222 COVID-19 vaccine. CDR3 bases: TGCGCCAGCAGCCAAGATAGGACCTGGAGAAACACCATATATTTT. Translating gives CASSQDRTWRNTIYF.